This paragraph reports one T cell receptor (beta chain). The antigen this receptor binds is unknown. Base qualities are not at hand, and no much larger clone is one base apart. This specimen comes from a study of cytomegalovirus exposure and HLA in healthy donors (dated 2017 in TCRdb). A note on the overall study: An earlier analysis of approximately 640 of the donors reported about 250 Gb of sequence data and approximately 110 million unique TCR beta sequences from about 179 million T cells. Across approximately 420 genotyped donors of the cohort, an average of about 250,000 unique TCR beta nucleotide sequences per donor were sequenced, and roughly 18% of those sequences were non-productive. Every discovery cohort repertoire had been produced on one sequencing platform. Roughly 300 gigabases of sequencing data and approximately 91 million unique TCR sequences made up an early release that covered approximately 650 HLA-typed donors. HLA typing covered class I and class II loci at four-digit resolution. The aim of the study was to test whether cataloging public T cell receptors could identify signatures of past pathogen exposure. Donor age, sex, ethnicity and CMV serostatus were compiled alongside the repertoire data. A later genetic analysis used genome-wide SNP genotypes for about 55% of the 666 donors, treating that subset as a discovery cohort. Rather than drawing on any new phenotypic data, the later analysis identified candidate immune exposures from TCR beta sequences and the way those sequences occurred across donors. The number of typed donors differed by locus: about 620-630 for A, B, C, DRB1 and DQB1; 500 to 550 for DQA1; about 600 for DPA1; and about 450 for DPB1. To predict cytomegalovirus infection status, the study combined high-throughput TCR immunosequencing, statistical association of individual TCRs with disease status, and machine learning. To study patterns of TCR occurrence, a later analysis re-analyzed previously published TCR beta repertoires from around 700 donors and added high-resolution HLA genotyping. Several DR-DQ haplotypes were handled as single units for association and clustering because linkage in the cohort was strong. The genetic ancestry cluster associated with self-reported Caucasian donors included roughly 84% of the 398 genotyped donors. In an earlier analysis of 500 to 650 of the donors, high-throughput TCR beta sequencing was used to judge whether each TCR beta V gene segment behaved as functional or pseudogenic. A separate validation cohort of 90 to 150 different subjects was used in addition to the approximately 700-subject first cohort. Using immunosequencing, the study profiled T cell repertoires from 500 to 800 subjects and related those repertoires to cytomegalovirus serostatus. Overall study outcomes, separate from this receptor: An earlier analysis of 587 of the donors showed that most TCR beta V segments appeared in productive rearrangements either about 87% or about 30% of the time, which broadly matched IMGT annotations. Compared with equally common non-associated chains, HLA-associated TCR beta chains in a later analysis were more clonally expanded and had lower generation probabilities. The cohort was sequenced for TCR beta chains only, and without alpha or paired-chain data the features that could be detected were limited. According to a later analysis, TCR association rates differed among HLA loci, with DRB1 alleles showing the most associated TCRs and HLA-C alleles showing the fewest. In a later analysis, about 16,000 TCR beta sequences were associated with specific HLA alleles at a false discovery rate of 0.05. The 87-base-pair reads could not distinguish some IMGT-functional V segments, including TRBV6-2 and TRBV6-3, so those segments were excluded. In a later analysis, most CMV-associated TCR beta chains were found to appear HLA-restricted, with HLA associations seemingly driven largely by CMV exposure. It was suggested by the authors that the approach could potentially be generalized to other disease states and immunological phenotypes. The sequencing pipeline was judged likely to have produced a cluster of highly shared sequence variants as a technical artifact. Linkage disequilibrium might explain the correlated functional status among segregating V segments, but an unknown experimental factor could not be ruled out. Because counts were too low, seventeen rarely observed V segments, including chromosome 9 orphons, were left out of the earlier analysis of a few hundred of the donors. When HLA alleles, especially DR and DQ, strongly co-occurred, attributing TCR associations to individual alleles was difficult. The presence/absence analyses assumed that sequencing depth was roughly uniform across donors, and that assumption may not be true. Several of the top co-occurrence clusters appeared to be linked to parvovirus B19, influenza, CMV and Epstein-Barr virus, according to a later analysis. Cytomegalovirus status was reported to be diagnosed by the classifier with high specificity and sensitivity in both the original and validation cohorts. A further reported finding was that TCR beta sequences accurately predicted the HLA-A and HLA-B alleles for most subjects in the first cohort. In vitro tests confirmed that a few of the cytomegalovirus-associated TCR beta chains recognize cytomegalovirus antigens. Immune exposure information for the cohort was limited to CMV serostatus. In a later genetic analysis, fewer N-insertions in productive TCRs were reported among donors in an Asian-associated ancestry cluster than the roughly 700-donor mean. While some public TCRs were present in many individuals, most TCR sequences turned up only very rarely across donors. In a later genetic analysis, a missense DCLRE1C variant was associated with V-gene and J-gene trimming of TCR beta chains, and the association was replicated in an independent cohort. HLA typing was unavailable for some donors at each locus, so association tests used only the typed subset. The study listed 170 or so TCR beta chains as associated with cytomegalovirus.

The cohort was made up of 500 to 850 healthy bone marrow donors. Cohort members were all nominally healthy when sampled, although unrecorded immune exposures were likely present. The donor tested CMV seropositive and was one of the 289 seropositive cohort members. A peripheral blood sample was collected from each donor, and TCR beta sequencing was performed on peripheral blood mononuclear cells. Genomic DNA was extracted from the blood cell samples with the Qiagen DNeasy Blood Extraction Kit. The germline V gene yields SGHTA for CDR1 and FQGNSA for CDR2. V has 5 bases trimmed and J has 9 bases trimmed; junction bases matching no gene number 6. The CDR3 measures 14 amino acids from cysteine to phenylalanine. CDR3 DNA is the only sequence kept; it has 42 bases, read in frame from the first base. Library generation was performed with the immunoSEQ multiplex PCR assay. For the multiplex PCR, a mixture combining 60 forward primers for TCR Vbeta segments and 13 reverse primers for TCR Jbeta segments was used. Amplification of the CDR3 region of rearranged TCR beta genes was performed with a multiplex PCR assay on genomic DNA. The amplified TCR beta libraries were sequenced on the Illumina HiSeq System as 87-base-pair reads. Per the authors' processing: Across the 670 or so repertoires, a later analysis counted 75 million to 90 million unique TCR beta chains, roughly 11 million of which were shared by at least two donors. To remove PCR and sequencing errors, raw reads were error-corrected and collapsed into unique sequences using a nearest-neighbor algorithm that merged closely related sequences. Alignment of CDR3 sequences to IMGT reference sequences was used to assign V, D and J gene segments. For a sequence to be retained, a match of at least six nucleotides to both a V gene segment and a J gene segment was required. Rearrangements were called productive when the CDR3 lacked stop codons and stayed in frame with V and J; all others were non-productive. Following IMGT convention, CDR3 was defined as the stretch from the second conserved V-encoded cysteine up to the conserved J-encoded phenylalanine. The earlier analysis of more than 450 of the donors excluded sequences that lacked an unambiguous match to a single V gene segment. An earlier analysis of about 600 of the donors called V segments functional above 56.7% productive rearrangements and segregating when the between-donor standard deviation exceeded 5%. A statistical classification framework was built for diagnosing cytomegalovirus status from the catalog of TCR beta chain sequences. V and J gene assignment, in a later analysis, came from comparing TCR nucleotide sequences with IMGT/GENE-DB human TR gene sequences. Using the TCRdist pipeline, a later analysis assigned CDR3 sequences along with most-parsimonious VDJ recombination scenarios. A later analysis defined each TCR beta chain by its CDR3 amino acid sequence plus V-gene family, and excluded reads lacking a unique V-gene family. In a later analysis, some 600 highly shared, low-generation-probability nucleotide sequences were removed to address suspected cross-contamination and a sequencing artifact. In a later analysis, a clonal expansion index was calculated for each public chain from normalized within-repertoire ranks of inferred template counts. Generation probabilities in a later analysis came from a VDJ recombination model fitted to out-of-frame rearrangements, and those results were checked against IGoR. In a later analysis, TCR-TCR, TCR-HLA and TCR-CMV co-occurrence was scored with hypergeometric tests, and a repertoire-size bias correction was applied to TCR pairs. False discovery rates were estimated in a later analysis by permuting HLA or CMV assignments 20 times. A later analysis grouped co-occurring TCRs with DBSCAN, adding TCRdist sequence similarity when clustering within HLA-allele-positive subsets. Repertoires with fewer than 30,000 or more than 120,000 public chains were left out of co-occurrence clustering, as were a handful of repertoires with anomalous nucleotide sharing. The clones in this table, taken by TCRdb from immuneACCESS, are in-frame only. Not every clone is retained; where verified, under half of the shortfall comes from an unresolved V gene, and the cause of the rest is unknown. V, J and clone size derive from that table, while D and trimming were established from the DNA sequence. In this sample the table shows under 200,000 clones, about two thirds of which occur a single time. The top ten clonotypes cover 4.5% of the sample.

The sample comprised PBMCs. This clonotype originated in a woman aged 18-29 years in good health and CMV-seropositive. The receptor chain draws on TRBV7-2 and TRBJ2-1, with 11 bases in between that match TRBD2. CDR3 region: CASSTPGLAVEQFF. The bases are TGTGCCAGCAGCACCCCGGGACTAGCGGTTGAGCAGTTCTTC.